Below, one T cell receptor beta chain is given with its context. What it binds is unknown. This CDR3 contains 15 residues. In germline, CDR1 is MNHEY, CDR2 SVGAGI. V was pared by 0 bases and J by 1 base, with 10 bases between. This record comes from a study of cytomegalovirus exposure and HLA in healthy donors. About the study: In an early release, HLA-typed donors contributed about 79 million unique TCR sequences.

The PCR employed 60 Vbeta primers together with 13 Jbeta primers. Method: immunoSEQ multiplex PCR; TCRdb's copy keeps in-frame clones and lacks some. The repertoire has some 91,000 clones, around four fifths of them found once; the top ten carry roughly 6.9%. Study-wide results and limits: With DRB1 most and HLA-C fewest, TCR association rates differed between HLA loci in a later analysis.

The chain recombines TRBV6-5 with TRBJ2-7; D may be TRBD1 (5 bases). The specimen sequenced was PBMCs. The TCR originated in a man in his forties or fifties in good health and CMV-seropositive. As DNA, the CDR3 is TGTGCCAGCAGTTACTCTTCAGGGCCTTCCTACGAGCAGTACTTC. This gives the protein CASSYSSGPSYEQYF.